These T cell receptor beta chains were read from a single sample in a study of cytomegalovirus exposure and HLA in healthy donors. Assay: immunoSEQ multiplex PCR; the TCRdb copy retains only in-frame clones and omits some. The sample holds about 160,000 clones, 65% to 80% seen once. Sequenced: PBMCs. The source is a middle-aged man in good health and CMV-seronegative. The conserved cysteine and the conserved F or W are not part of the CDR3 here. A D gene is named only where the DNA matches it firmly.

D gene: TRBD2; J gene: TRBJ2-1; V gene: TRBV5-5; CDR3 protein: ASSNPSGRAGEQF
D gene: TRBD2; J gene: TRBJ2-7; V gene: TRBV7-2; CDR3 protein: ASSSRLGASGRFPYEQY
D gene: .; J gene: TRBJ1-3; V gene: TRBV6-5; CDR3 protein: ASSQDTGNTIY
D gene: .; J gene: TRBJ2-3; V gene: TRBV6-1; CDR3 protein: AGGTAFYTQY
D gene: TRBD1; J gene: TRBJ2-7; V gene: TRBV30; CDR3 protein: AWLAGTGGYEQY
D gene: TRBD1; J gene: TRBJ2-7; V gene: TRBV6-6; CDR3 protein: ASSYPGQGYEQY
D gene: TRBD2; J gene: TRBJ2-1; V gene: TRBV11-3; CDR3 protein: ASSLLAGPGYNEQF
D gene: .; J gene: TRBJ1-5; V gene: TRBV2; CDR3 protein: ASSERGKDQPQH
D gene: .; J gene: TRBJ2-7; V gene: TRBV15; CDR3 protein: ATSRDFAGVGEQY
D gene: .; J gene: TRBJ2-3; V gene: TRBV6-1; CDR3 protein: ASSRTGFADTQY
D gene: .; J gene: TRBJ2-2; V gene: TRBV11-1; CDR3 protein: ASSLGPTGVNTGELF
D gene: TRBD2; J gene: TRBJ2-3; V gene: TRBV4-1; CDR3 protein: ASSQLAARTDTQY
D gene: .; J gene: TRBJ1-5; V gene: TRBV25-1; CDR3 protein: ASSEYALGNQPQH
D gene: .; J gene: TRBJ2-1; V gene: TRBV9; CDR3 protein: ASSVAAGLYNEQF
D gene: TRBD2; J gene: TRBJ2-3; V gene: TRBV5-1; CDR3 protein: ASSLGLAGYTDTQY